Listed here are 28 T cell receptor beta chains from one sample, sequenced in a study of blood T cell repertoires in COVID-19. This table comes from immunoSEQ multiplex PCR, and its TCRdb copy is limited to in-frame clones, with some not included. The sample carries roughly 280,000 clones, 80% to 90% recorded once. Material: PBMCs or T cells enriched from blood (not recorded which). The receptors originated from a woman under 30 who had recovered from COVID-19.

V and J are TRBV5-1 and TRBJ1-6, with 10 bases that match TRBD1. The CDR3 spans 16 residues. Germline V gives CDR1 SGHRS, CDR2 YFSETQ. J lost 9 bases, V lost 2 bases, and 8 bases had no gene match. CDR3 protein: CASSFEIGTGVSPLHF. The CDR3 nucleotides are TGCGCCAGCAGCTTCGAGATTGGGACAGGGGTTTCACCCCTCCACTTT.

The chain uses TRBV6-1 and TRBJ1-3, with D uncertain. Germline CDR1 is MNHNS and CDR2 is SASEGT. The ends were cut back, 3 bases at V and 4 bases at J, with 4 bases in the middle. The CDR3 runs to 12 residues. The CDR3 region has the DNA TGTGCCAGCAGTGATCTCGGAAACACCATATATTTT. Translating gives CASSDLGNTIYF.

The chain links TRBV2 to TRBJ1-5; TRBD1 matches at 8 bases. The V gene's germline CDR1 is SNHLY and CDR2 FYNNEI. The trim removed 2 bases at V and 4 bases at J, leaving 4 bases unmatched. There are 15 residues in the CDR3. The chain's CDR3 is CASSEQGAQNQPQHF. The CDR3 coding sequence is TGTGCCAGCAGTGAACAGGGGGCGCAGAATCAGCCCCAGCATTTT.

V is TRBV7-6 and J is TRBJ1-5; weak D call: TRBD1 (6 bases). The germline V gene encodes CDR1 SGHVS and CDR2 FNYEAQ. This CDR3 spans 15 amino acids. V gave up 5 bases and J gave up 7 bases, with 18 bases separating them. The DNA of the CDR3 is TGTGCCAGCAGCCCAGACAGGACCCCCAACCAGCCCCAGCATTTT. This encodes CASSPDRTPNQPQHF.

The chain has TRBV3-1 (or the pseudogene TRBV3-2) and TRBJ1-5; 7 positions match TRBD1. CDR1 is LGHDT and CDR2 is YNNKEL in the germline V gene (reference sequence). The junction had 9 bases not matched to a gene; V was cut back by 4 bases and J by 3 bases. The CDR3 runs to 16 residues. CDR3 region: CASSPDRVGYNQPQHF. DNA of the CDR3: TGTGCCAGCAGCCCCGACAGGGTTGGGTACAATCAGCCCCAGCATTTT.

CDR3 nucleotide sequence: TGTGCCAGTCGCACCCCGGGTTCACCCCTCCACTTT. This translates into CASRTPGSPLHF. The chain links TRBV28 to TRBJ1-6, with no clear D. The V gene's germline CDR1 is MDHEN and CDR2 SYDVKM. The CDR3 length is 12 residues. With 9 bases removed from V and 9 bases from J, the gap between germline ends came to 12 bases. Based on the CDR3 plus reference TRBV28 and TRBJ1-6, the full variable domain is DVKVTQSSRYLVKRTGEKVFLECVQDMDHENMFWYRQDPGLGLRLIYFSYDVKMKEKGDIPEGYSVSREKKERFSLILESASTNQTSMYLCASRTPGSPLHFGNGTRLTVT.

V usage is TRBV6-5 and J usage is TRBJ1-6; tentative D call: TRBD1 (6 bases). CDR1 and CDR2 from the germline V gene are MNHEY and SVGAGI. Trimming stripped 8 bases from V and 0 bases from J, with 11 bases between. The CDR3 spans 15 residues. CDR3 in DNA: TGTGCCAGCGGGGGGGCCAGCTCCTATAATTCACCCCTCCACTTT. This encodes CASGGASSYNSPLHF.

The chain couples TRBV6-5 to TRBJ1-2; 10 bases fit TRBD1. Germline V CDR1 and CDR2: MNHEY, SVGAGI. The CDR3 has 11 residues. Trimming cost V 8 bases and J 6 bases; bases outside gene matches: 0. Here the CDR3 reads CASGQGDGYTF. As DNA, the CDR3 is TGTGCCAGCGGACAGGGGGATGGCTACACCTTC.

This clone was detected only once. The V and J genes are TRBV6-2 or TRBV6-3 and TRBJ1-5, with D unresolved. Trimming left V 2 bases short and J 6 bases short, with 8 bases between. Germline lookup yields CDR1 MNHEY and CDR2 SVGEGT. The CDR3 totals 13 residues. The CDR3 coding sequence is TGTGCCAGCAGTTACATCGGGAGTCAGCCCCAGCATTTT. Residues: CASSYIGSQPQHF.

The rearrangement uses TRBV3-1 (or the pseudogene TRBV3-2) and TRBJ2-7; TRBD2 matches 13 bases. After removal of 4 bases from V and 6 bases from J, the junction contained 3 bases not matched to a gene. The germline V gene has CDR1 LGHDT and CDR2 YNNKEL (reference sequence). CDR3 length: 14 amino acids. In DNA, the CDR3 is TGTGCCAGCAGCCCACGGACTAGCGGGGGCGAGCAGTACTTC. As protein: CASSPRTSGGEQYF.

The chain has TRBV7-9 and TRBJ1-1; 7 positions match TRBD1. The CDR3 runs to 13 residues. Germline trimming cut 5 bases from V and 1 base from J; bases unmatched to any gene: 1. Germline CDR1 is SEHNR and CDR2 is FQNEAQ (reference sequence). CDR3: CASSRQGNTEAFF. Written as DNA, the CDR3 is TGTGCCAGCAGCAGACAGGGGAACACTGAAGCTTTCTTT.

Points on this clone: This same CDR3 is encoded by further DNA sequences in the sample. The chain has TRBV27 and TRBJ1-2; D may be TRBD1 (6 bases). Trimming stripped 3 bases from V and 8 bases from J, with 10 bases between. Germline V gene data show CDR1 as MNHEY and CDR2 as SMNVEV (reference sequence). The CDR3 is 12 residues long. As DNA, the CDR3 is TGTGCCAGCAGTTTGGGCGGGGGCGGCTACACCTTC. Translated, it gives CASSLGGGGYTF.

To note about this clone: Other DNA sequences in the sample encode the same CDR3. This chain connects TRBV20-1 to TRBJ1-1; D is uncertain. Germline V lookup: CDR1 DFQATT, CDR2 SNEGSKA (reference sequence). Deletions cut 3 bases from V and 5 bases from J, with 7 bases between. This CDR3 contains 11 residues. CDR3 residues: CSARSRTEAFF. DNA for the CDR3: TGCAGTGCTAGGAGTCGGACTGAAGCTTTCTTT.

V gene TRBV21-1 combines with J gene TRBJ2-3; the table's TRBD1 call for D was not verified on the DNA. TRBV21-1 constitutes a pseudogene. The CDR3 covers 17 residues. The CDR3 here is CASSKGTSRDSSDTQYF. The CDR3 region has the DNA TGTGCCAGCAGCAAAGGGACCTCCAGGGACAGTTCAGATACGCAGTATTTT.

V gene TRBV27 combines with J gene TRBJ1-1; no clear D. The CDR3 totals 13 residues. CDR1 and CDR2 (germline): MNHEY, SMNVEV (reference sequence). V dropped 2 bases and J dropped 1 base, with 5 bases sitting between them. CDR3 in DNA: TGTGCCAGCAGTTTAGGCAGGAACACTGAAGCTTTCTTT. It specifies CASSLGRNTEAFF.

V and J are TRBV10-1 and TRBJ2-5, with TRBD2 matching 14 bases. The CDR3 is made up of 14 amino acids. Germline-derived CDR1 and CDR2 are WNHNN and SYGVQD (reference sequence). After removal of 6 bases from V and 5 bases from J, the junction contained 2 bases not matched to a gene. CDR3 DNA: TGCGCCAGCAGCCGGACTAGCGGGGGGGAGACCCAGTACTTC. Amino acid sequence: CASSRTSGGETQYF.

The genes are TRBV11-2 and TRBJ1-2, with 7 nucleotides matching TRBD1. CDR1 is SGHAT, CDR2 FQNNGV, per germline. The CDR3 totals 15 residues. The junction had 7 bases not matched to a gene; V was cut back by 5 bases and J by 1 base. The CDR3 sequence is CASSPTWDSNYGYTF. The CDR3 coding sequence is TGTGCCAGCAGCCCTACCTGGGACAGTAACTATGGCTACACCTTC. Combining the CDR3 with reference TRBV11-2 and TRBJ1-2 gives the whole variable domain EAGVAQSPRYKIIEKRQSVAFWCNPISGHATLYWYQQILGQGPKLLIQFQNNGVVDDSQLPKDRFSAERLKGVDSTLKIQPAKLEDSAVYLCASSPTWDSNYGYTFGSGTRLTVV.

The rearrangement joins TRBV28 to TRBJ2-1; D may be TRBD2 (5 bases). Deletions cut 8 bases from V and 4 bases from J, with 21 bases between. The CDR3 extends over 16 amino acids. In germline, CDR1 is MDHEN, CDR2 SYDVKM. This CDR3 is CASGRYSVRGYNEQFF. CDR3 nucleotides: TGTGCCAGCGGGCGATATAGCGTTCGAGGATACAATGAGCAGTTCTTC.

The chain has TRBV18 and TRBJ1-2, with D possibly TRBD1 on 6 matching bases. CDR3 length equals 13 residues. Germline V lookup: CDR1 KGHSH, CDR2 LQKENI. V was pared by 3 bases and J by 8 bases, with 13 bases between. The CDR3 DNA is TGTGCCAGCTCACCGGGGGGGGCGGAAGGCTACACCTTC. Protein: CASSPGGAEGYTF.

CDR3: CASSRGATNEKLFF. The DNA of the CDR3 is TGTGCCAGCAGTAGGGGTGCAACTAATGAAAAACTGTTTTTT. V usage is TRBV6-5 and J usage is TRBJ1-4; TRBD1 might be the D (5 bases). This CDR3 has 14 amino acids. V lost 5 bases and J 0 bases, leaving 7 bases between the germline ends. The germline CDR1 and CDR2 sequences are MNHEY and SVGAGI.

The chain links TRBV10-2 to TRBJ1-2, with D tentatively TRBD1 (6 bases). This CDR3 has 14 residues. V lost 4 bases to trimming and J lost 0 bases, with 9 bases between them. The germline gives CDR1 WSHSY, CDR2 SAAADI. Here the CDR3 reads CASSVQGANYGYTF. The CDR3 nucleotides read TGCGCCAGCAGTGTACAGGGAGCTAACTATGGCTACACCTTC.

This chain joins TRBV15 and TRBJ1-2, with D uncertain. Germline values: CDR1 LNHNV, CDR2 YYDKDF (reference sequence). V dropped 3 bases and J dropped 0 bases, with 11 bases sitting between them. The CDR3 consists of 15 residues. The CDR3 region is CATSSLQSPNYGYTF. In DNA, the CDR3 is TGTGCCACCAGCAGTTTACAGAGTCCTAACTATGGCTACACCTTC.

The genes are TRBV18 and TRBJ2-5; D call uncertain. The CDR3 consists of 12 residues. Germline V gene sequence: CDR1 KGHSH, CDR2 LQKENI. Trimming removed 1 base at V and 4 bases at J, with 4 bases between. The CDR3 DNA reads as TGTGCCAGCTCACCACGTCGAGAGACCCAGTACTTC. It yields the protein CASSPRRETQYF.

The V call is TRBV16, the J call TRBJ1-1, with D unresolved. This CDR3 spans 14 amino acids. Germline lookup yields CDR1 KGHSY and CDR2 FQNENV. V lost 2 bases, J lost 4 bases, and 11 bases lay in between. CDR3 residues: CASSQEPRSTEAFF. CDR3 sequence (DNA): TGTGCCAGCAGCCAAGAGCCCCGGTCCACTGAAGCTTTCTTT.

The chain couples TRBV5-4 to TRBJ2-2; the match to TRBD2 covers 8 bases. CDR1 SGHNT and CDR2 YYREEE come from the germline V gene (reference sequence). V was clipped by 3 bases and J by 7 bases; unmatched bases: 8. This CDR3 region has 15 residues. The CDR3 spells CASSSPGGLHGELFF. The CDR3 nucleotides are TGTGCCAGCAGCTCCCCGGGGGGGCTCCACGGGGAGCTGTTTTTT. The whole variable domain, remainder taken from reference TRBV5-4 and TRBJ2-2, is ETGVTQSPTHLIKTRGQQVTLRCSSQSGHNTVSWYQQALGQGPQFIFQYYREEENGRGNFPPRFSGLQFPNYSSELNVNALELDDSALYLCASSSPGGLHGELFFGEGSRLTVL.

This clone has just a few counts. The rearrangement uses TRBV7-6 and TRBJ2-7, with 10 bases fitting TRBD1. V trimming: 6 bases; J trimming: 5 bases; junction bases outside the gene matches: 13. This CDR3 has 16 residues. Germline V gives CDR1 SGHVS, CDR2 FNYEAQ. Here the CDR3 reads CASSPEPGTGAHEQYF. Here the CDR3 DNA reads TGTGCCAGCAGTCCCGAGCCCGGGACAGGGGCTCACGAGCAGTACTTC.

This clone was observed a handful of times. The chain joins TRBV9 to TRBJ2-5, with unresolved D. This CDR3 region has 15 residues. From germline, CDR1 is SGDLS and CDR2 YYNGEE. The V end was cut by 1 base, the J end by 5 bases, with 15 bases between. The CDR3: CASSVQNYPFETQYF. As DNA, the CDR3 is TGTGCCAGCAGCGTACAGAACTACCCATTTGAGACCCAGTACTTC.

The gene calls are TRBV15 and TRBJ2-1, with 7 bases matching TRBD1. The J segment lost 7 bases and the V segment lost 8 bases, leaving 11 bases of the junction unmatched. Germline assignment: CDR1 LNHNV and CDR2 YYDKDF (reference sequence). This CDR3 comprises 14 residues. DNA for the CDR3: TGTGCCACCTCCAACGGACAGGAGGTAAATGAGCAGTTCTTC. Its protein product is CATSNGQEVNEQFF. Using reference TRBV15 and TRBJ2-1 for the parts outside the CDR3, the full variable domain is DAMVIQNPRYQVTQFGKPVTLSCSQTLNHNVMYWYQQKSSQAPKLLFHYYDKDFNNEADTPDNFQSRRPNTSFCFLDIRSPGLGDTAMYLCATSNGQEVNEQFFGPGTRLTVL.